Below, 15 T cell receptor beta chains from the same sample are listed, as sequenced in a study of blood T cell repertoires in COVID-19. Measured with immunoSEQ multiplex PCR; TCRdb has only the in-frame clones, and not every one. The data contain 200,000 to 250,000 clones, approximately 84% of them singletons. The sample consisted of peripheral blood. These receptors all come from a woman aged 25 to 45 who had recovered from COVID-19.

The chain joins TRBV30 to TRBJ1-2; D is undetermined. The CDR3 has 14 amino acids. Germline CDR1 and CDR2: GTSNPN and SVGIG (reference sequence). The V and J ends lost 0 bases and 8 bases respectively, with 16 bases between them. As DNA, the CDR3 is TGTGCCTGGAGTGTGAGGGCGACGACGGGAGGCTACACCTTC. It encodes CAWSVRATTGGYTF. The variable domain in full, with the rest retrieved from reference TRBV30 and TRBJ1-2, is SQTIHQWPATLVQPVGSPLSLECTVEGTSNPNLYWYRQAAGRGLQLLFYSVGIGQISSEVPQNLSASRPQDRQFILSSKKLLLSDSGFYLCAWSVRATTGGYTFGSGTRLTVV.

The chain joins TRBV5-5 to TRBJ2-5; TRBD1 agrees at 8 bases. Losses at the gene ends were 4 bases for V and 5 bases for J; bases not matched to a gene: 4. The CDR3 spans 13 residues. Germline CDR1 reads SGHKS; CDR2 reads YYEKEE (reference sequence). CDR3 sequence: CASSPDRGETQYF. The CDR3 DNA is TGTGCCAGCAGCCCCGACAGGGGCGAGACCCAGTACTTC.

V usage is TRBV7-2 and J usage is TRBJ2-2; 8 bases are shared with TRBD2. Unmatched junction bases numbered 14, after V lost 1 base and J lost 7 bases. This CDR3 has 18 amino acids. CDR1 and CDR2 (germline): SGHTA, FQGNSA. Written as DNA, the CDR3 is TGTGCCAGCAGCTTAGTACTAGCGGCGCCCGGGGGGGTCGGGGAGCTGTTTTTT. Translation gives CASSLVLAAPGGVGELFF.

The V call is TRBV5-1, the J call TRBJ2-5; maybe TRBD2 (5 bases). Trimming cost V 2 bases and J 3 bases, with 11 bases left between them. CDR1 is SGHRS, CDR2 YFSETQ, per germline. CDR3 length equals 14 residues. CDR3 in amino acids: CASSFLGSEETQYF. CDR3 bases: TGCGCCAGCAGCTTTTTAGGGAGTGAAGAGACCCAGTACTTC.

The chain uses TRBV6-2 or TRBV6-3 and TRBJ1-2, with D tentatively TRBD1 (5 bases). CDR3 length equals 17 residues. Germline CDR1 MNHEY, CDR2 SVGEGT. V gave up 2 bases and J gave up 6 bases, with 22 bases separating them. The CDR3 reads CASSYQEGLPLGDGYTF. The CDR3 bases are TGTGCCAGCAGTTACCAGGAGGGGCTACCTCTCGGCGATGGCTACACCTTC.

The chain combines TRBV6-2 or TRBV6-3 with TRBJ2-3, with 7 bases fitting TRBD1. The trim removed 3 bases at V and 4 bases at J, leaving 19 bases unmatched. The CDR3 is 19 amino acids. The germline V gene encodes CDR1 MNHEY and CDR2 SVGEGT. CDR3 in DNA: TGTGCCAGCAGTTATAAGTGGTTAGGAGGACAGGCGAGCCCAGATACGCAGTATTTT. The encoded protein is CASSYKWLGGQASPDTQYF.

To note about this clone: One junction end disagrees with the germline gene, perhaps due to a read error. The V and J genes are TRBV3-1 (or the pseudogene TRBV3-2) and TRBJ1-6; TRBD1 might be the D (5 bases). Germline V gene lookup returns CDR1 LGHDT and CDR2 YNNKEL (reference sequence). This CDR3 has 15 residues. In DNA form, the CDR3 reads TGTGCCAGCACCCAATGGGGGGACTCCAATTCACCCCTCCACTTT. This codes for CASTQWGDSNSPLHF.

This chain links TRBV27 with TRBJ2-2; 9 nucleotides line up with TRBD1. Germline assignment: CDR1 MNHEY and CDR2 SMNVEV (reference sequence). Trimming took 8 bases from V and 1 from J; bases not matched to a gene: 5. The CDR3 totals 15 residues. CDR3 nucleotide sequence: TGTGCCAGCCGCACAGGGGGCCGGAACACCGGGGAGCTGTTTTTT. Its protein is CASRTGGRNTGELFF.

The rearrangement uses TRBV6-6 and TRBJ1-1; D remains unclear. V was cut by 7 bases and J by 3 bases, with 15 bases left in between. CDR3 length: 14 amino acids. Germline V gene lookup returns CDR1 MNHNY and CDR2 SVGAGI (reference sequence). CDR3 sequence reads: CASITPGGDTEAFF. In nucleotides, the CDR3 is TGTGCCAGCATCACACCGGGTGGAGACACTGAAGCTTTCTTT.

This sequence joins TRBV6-6 and TRBJ2-3; 8 bases match TRBD2. There are 15 residues in the CDR3. Germline V CDR1 and CDR2: MNHNY, SVGAGI (reference sequence). V dropped 0 bases and J dropped 1; count of bases not matched to a gene: 0. CDR3 loop: CASSYSSGGTDTQYF. The CDR3 DNA reads TGTGCCAGCAGTTACTCTAGCGGGGGCACAGATACGCAGTATTTT.

The chain is built from TRBV12-3 or TRBV12-4 and TRBJ1-5; a possible D gene is TRBD1 (6 bases). Trimming took 10 bases from V and 7 from J, leaving 11 bases between them. This CDR3 has 11 residues. DNA for the CDR3: TGTGCCACAGGGGATTGGCAGCCCCAGCATTTT. Protein product: CATGDWQPQHF.

The chain joins TRBV6-4 to TRBJ2-1; D may be TRBD2 (6 bases). Trimming left V 3 bases short and J 3 bases short, with 12 bases between. This CDR3 is built from 15 residues. The germline CDR1 and CDR2 sequences are MRHNA and SNTAGT. As DNA, the CDR3 is TGTGCCAGCAGTGATGAGGCGGGGAACTACAATGAGCAGTTCTTC. It translates to CASSDEAGNYNEQFF.

On this clone itself: Distinct nucleotide sequences in the sample also encode this CDR3. The V call is TRBV7-3, the J call TRBJ2-1; unclear D gene. V was cut by 5 bases and J by 4 bases, with 9 bases left in between. CDR1 and CDR2 from the germline V gene are SGHTA and FQGTGA. The CDR3 runs 13 residues. The CDR3 protein is CASSPAGYNEQFF. CDR3 nucleotides: TGTGCCAGCAGCCCGGCAGGATACAATGAGCAGTTCTTC.

This clone turned up a few times. This chain uses TRBV6-5 with TRBJ1-1, with 9 nucleotides matching TRBD1. Germline lookup yields CDR1 MNHEY and CDR2 SVGAGI. V gave up 5 bases and J gave up 9 bases; unmatched junction bases: 13. CDR3 size: 15 residues. CDR3 sequence reads: CASSPSGTGNFKAFF. The DNA for the CDR3 is TGTGCCAGCAGTCCCTCCGGGACAGGGAATTTTAAAGCTTTCTTT.

The genes are TRBV5-1 and TRBJ2-7, with 10 positions matching TRBD1. The CDR3 runs to 15 residues. V gave up 4 bases and J gave up 12 bases; unmatched junction bases: 16. In germline, CDR1 is SGHRS, CDR2 YFSETQ. CDR3 bases: TGCGCCAGCAGCCCCGGGACAGGGGTACCCTACGATCGGTACTTC. The encoded protein is CASSPGTGVPYDRYF.